Listed below are T cell receptor beta chains from one sample, sequenced in a study of blood T cell repertoires in COVID-19. Data came from immunoSEQ multiplex PCR; TCRdb stores just in-frame clones and leaves some out. The profile shows hundreds of thousands of clones, nearly 90% of them singletons. The source material was PBMCs or T cells enriched from blood (not recorded which). The source of these receptors is a woman aged 18 to 35 who had been exposed to COVID-19. CDR3s include the opening cysteine and the closing phenylalanine or tryptophan. D genes are given only for firm matches. Size is stated for part of the rows, as once, few or many counts, or as a class when the clone is expanded.

clone size: NA
V gene: TRBV5-4
D gene: TRBD2
J gene: TRBJ2-2
CDR3 DNA: TGTGCCAGCAGCCCGGGAGAGACTAGCGGGAGCTCCGGGGAGCTGTTTTTT
CDR3 protein: CASSPGETSGSSGELFF

clone size: once
V gene: TRBV27
D gene: TRBD2
J gene: TRBJ2-7
CDR3 DNA: TGTGCCAGCAGTAGACTAGCGGGGGGTTCCTTGAGCTCCTACGAGCAGTACTTC
CDR3 protein: CASSRLAGGSLSSYEQYF

clone size: NA
V gene: TRBV5-4
D gene: NA
J gene: TRBJ1-1
CDR3 DNA: TGTGCCAGCAGCTTGAGGCAGGGTCTGAACACTGAAGCTTTCTTT
CDR3 protein: CASSLRQGLNTEAFF

clone size: NA
V gene: TRBV30
D gene: NA
J gene: TRBJ1-6
CDR3 DNA: TGTGCCTGGAGCGTAGGAGCGTTTAATTCACCCCTCCACTTT
CDR3 protein: CAWSVGAFNSPLHF

clone size: NA
V gene: TRBV12-3/TRBV12-4
D gene: NA
J gene: TRBJ1-1
CDR3 DNA: TGTGCCAGCAGTTTGCGAGGGAACACTGAAGCTTTCTTT
CDR3 protein: CASSLRGNTEAFF

clone size: NA
V gene: TRBV5-4
D gene: NA
J gene: TRBJ2-1
CDR3 DNA: TGTGCCAGCAGCTTATTGGGGGGGGGCCTGAATGAGCAGTTCTTC
CDR3 protein: CASSLLGGGLNEQFF

clone size: NA
V gene: TRBV6-5
D gene: NA
J gene: TRBJ1-1
CDR3 DNA: TGTGCCAGCAGTTACTCGACTGGCGGGCCGAACACTGAAGCTTTCTTT
CDR3 protein: CASSYSTGGPNTEAFF

clone size: NA
V gene: TRBV4-1
D gene: NA
J gene: TRBJ2-3
CDR3 DNA: TGCGCCAGCAGTACAGGGTGGAACACAGATACGCAGTATTTT
CDR3 protein: CASSTGWNTDTQYF

clone size: NA
V gene: TRBV16
D gene: NA
J gene: TRBJ1-1
CDR3 DNA: TGTGCCAGCAGCCCCGGCCGGGGCAGGGGTCCCTGGGAAGCTTTCTTT
CDR3 protein: CASSPGRGRGPWEAFF

clone size: few
V gene: TRBV18
D gene: NA
J gene: TRBJ1-5
CDR3 DNA: TGTGCCAGCTCACCAGAGCAGCGCTTCTATCAGCCCCAGCATTTT
CDR3 protein: CASSPEQRFYQPQHF

clone size: NA
V gene: TRBV3-1/TRBV3-2
D gene: NA
J gene: TRBJ1-5
CDR3 DNA: TGTGCCAGCAGCCAAGACAACAATCAGCCCCAGCATTTT
CDR3 protein: CASSQDNNQPQHF

clone size: NA
V gene: TRBV5-1
D gene: TRBD1
J gene: TRBJ1-4
CDR3 DNA: TGCGCCAGCAGACACGGGACAGGGAATGAAAAACTGTTTTTT
CDR3 protein: CASRHGTGNEKLFF

clone size: NA
V gene: TRBV28
D gene: TRBD1
J gene: TRBJ1-5
CDR3 DNA: TGTGCCAGCAGTCGCGGGACAGGGGAAGGTAATCAGCCCCAGCATTTT
CDR3 protein: CASSRGTGEGNQPQHF

clone size: NA
V gene: TRBV14
D gene: NA
J gene: TRBJ2-5
CDR3 DNA: TGTGCCAGCAGCCCCGGAGGGACCCAGTACTTC
CDR3 protein: CASSPGGTQYF

clone size: NA
V gene: TRBV7-3
D gene: NA
J gene: TRBJ2-2
CDR3 DNA: TGTGCCAGCAGCTTAAGGCGGGGGCCCAACACCGGGGAGCTGTTTTTT
CDR3 protein: CASSLRRGPNTGELFF

clone size: NA
V gene: TRBV27
D gene: TRBD1
J gene: TRBJ2-1
CDR3 DNA: TGTGCCAGCAGCCAAGAGGGACAGGCCTACAATGAGCAGTTCTTC
CDR3 protein: CASSQEGQAYNEQFF

clone size: once
V gene: TRBV28
D gene: TRBD1
J gene: TRBJ1-2
CDR3 DNA: TGTGCCAGCACGGGACAGGGGAGGGGGGACTATGGCTACACCTTC
CDR3 protein: CASTGQGRGDYGYTF

clone size: NA
V gene: TRBV6-5
D gene: NA
J gene: TRBJ1-3
CDR3 DNA: TGTGCCAGCAGTTCATTGCCAGGCTCTGGAAACACCATATATTTT
CDR3 protein: CASSSLPGSGNTIYF

clone size: NA
V gene: TRBV11-2
D gene: TRBD2
J gene: TRBJ2-5
CDR3 DNA: TGTGCCAGCAGCTTCGGACTAGCGGTGGAGACCCAGTACTTC
CDR3 protein: CASSFGLAVETQYF

clone size: NA
V gene: TRBV5-1
D gene: TRBD2
J gene: TRBJ2-1
CDR3 DNA: TGCGCCAGCAGCTTAGCTTTGCGGGAGACACTCTACAATGAGCAGTTCTTC
CDR3 protein: CASSLALRETLYNEQFF

clone size: once
V gene: TRBV28
D gene: NA
J gene: TRBJ2-5
CDR3 DNA: TGTGCCAGCGATCCACAGGGAGGGAAAGGCGAGACCCAGTACTTC
CDR3 protein: CASDPQGGKGETQYF

clone size: NA
V gene: TRBV7-8
D gene: TRBD1
J gene: TRBJ2-1
CDR3 DNA: TGTGCCAGCAGCTTAGAACGGGACAGGGGTGACAATGAGCAGTTCTTC
CDR3 protein: CASSLERDRGDNEQFF

clone size: NA
V gene: TRBV7-2
D gene: NA
J gene: TRBJ1-5
CDR3 DNA: TGTGCCAGCAGCTTAGCGCGCGAAGGAGGTCAGCCCCAGCATTTT
CDR3 protein: CASSLAREGGQPQHF

clone size: NA
V gene: TRBV5-1
D gene: NA
J gene: TRBJ2-3
CDR3 DNA: TGCGCCAGCAGCTATGTGGAGGGCCAAGATACGCAGTATTTT
CDR3 protein: CASSYVEGQDTQYF

clone size: NA
V gene: TRBV5-6
D gene: TRBD2
J gene: TRBJ2-1
CDR3 DNA: TGTGCCAGCACCTTGCCGGGGACTAGCGGCTACAATGAGCAGTTCTTC
CDR3 protein: CASTLPGTSGYNEQFF

clone size: NA
V gene: TRBV5-6
D gene: TRBD1
J gene: TRBJ1-2
CDR3 DNA: TGTGCCAGCAGCGATCCCGAGGACAGGGTACTCTATGGCTACACCTTC
CDR3 protein: CASSDPEDRVLYGYTF

clone size: NA
V gene: TRBV18
D gene: TRBD1
J gene: TRBJ1-2
CDR3 DNA: TGTGCCAGCTCCCCCCAGGCCGGACAGGGGTCTGTCTATGGCTACACCTTC
CDR3 protein: CASSPQAGQGSVYGYTF

clone size: NA
V gene: TRBV7-2
D gene: NA
J gene: TRBJ2-7
CDR3 DNA: TGTGCCAGCAGCTCGGGTCCTACGGGCGAGCAGTACTTC
CDR3 protein: CASSSGPTGEQYF

clone size: NA
V gene: TRBV20-1
D gene: NA
J gene: TRBJ1-5
CDR3 DNA: TGCAGTGCTAGTCAGGGTACGAGCAATCAGCCCCAGCATTTT
CDR3 protein: CSASQGTSNQPQHF

clone size: NA
V gene: TRBV24-1
D gene: NA
J gene: TRBJ2-7
CDR3 DNA: TGTGCCACCAGTGATCCGTACAGGGACGAGCAGTACTTC
CDR3 protein: CATSDPYRDEQYF

clone size: NA
V gene: TRBV6-5
D gene: TRBD1
J gene: TRBJ2-1
CDR3 DNA: TGTGCCAGCAGAGACAGGGGAATGGAGCAGTTCTTC
CDR3 protein: CASRDRGMEQFF

clone size: few
V gene: TRBV28
D gene: NA
J gene: TRBJ1-5
CDR3 DNA: TGTGCCAGCAGTCCGACTCAAAGAGGGGGTCAGCCCCAGCATTTT
CDR3 protein: CASSPTQRGGQPQHF

clone size: NA
V gene: TRBV14
D gene: TRBD1
J gene: TRBJ1-1
CDR3 DNA: TGTGCCAGCAGCTTACCGCGGGACAGGCTCACTGAAGCTTTCTTT
CDR3 protein: CASSLPRDRLTEAFF

clone size: once
V gene: TRBV28
D gene: NA
J gene: TRBJ1-4
CDR3 DNA: TGTGCCACCAGTATAATTAATGAAAAACTGTTTTTT
CDR3 protein: CATSIINEKLFF

clone size: NA
V gene: TRBV4-1
D gene: TRBD2
J gene: TRBJ2-7
CDR3 DNA: TGCGCCAGCAGCCAAGTCGCTCTAAGCGGGAGGATTTCAACCTACGAGCAGTACTTC
CDR3 protein: CASSQVALSGRISTYEQYF

clone size: NA
V gene: TRBV5-4
D gene: NA
J gene: TRBJ1-1
CDR3 DNA: TGTGCCAGCAGCTTGGGAGTACTTGGCACTGAAGCTTTCTTT
CDR3 protein: CASSLGVLGTEAFF

clone size: NA
V gene: TRBV2
D gene: NA
J gene: TRBJ1-1
CDR3 DNA: TGTGCCAGCAGGGCGGACACCGCTGAAGCTTTCTTT
CDR3 protein: CASRADTAEAFF

clone size: NA
V gene: TRBV5-6
D gene: NA
J gene: TRBJ1-4
CDR3 DNA: TGTGCCAGCACTAGCCAAACGGGTGAAAAACTGTTTTTT
CDR3 protein: CASTSQTGEKLFF